The rows below give T cell receptor beta chains drawn from one sample of a study of T-cell memory formation after mild COVID-19. TCRdb itself ran the 5' RACE reads through MiXCR, one entry per CDR3 protein. The table shows just over 400,000 distinct CDR3 sequences, with about 25% occurring only once. The specimen was PBMCs or a T cell subset sorted from them (not recorded which). These receptors came from an adult woman who had mild COVID-19 (a few samples of this study predate the infection). Cell type and time point are not known. Both conserved end residues are part of each CDR3. A D gene is named only where the DNA matches it firmly. Size is omitted from some rows. Given values are once, few, many or a class for expanded clones.

>TRBJ2-2|NA|TRBV7-3|NA
CASSPTFNAGELFF
TGTGCCAGCAGCCCCACGTTCAACGCCGGGGAGCTGTTTTTT
>TRBJ2-1|TRBD2|TRBV5-6|NA
CTSSMAGGKGDYNEQFF
TGTACCAGCAGCATGGCGGGGGGAAAGGGCGACTACAATGAGCAGTTCTTC
>TRBJ1-2|NA|TRBV6-6|NA
CASTPPQGHGYTF
TGTGCCAGCACCCCACCCCAGGGTCATGGCTACACCTTC
>TRBJ2-1|TRBD1|TRBV6-1|NA
CASSLQGALDEQFF
TGTGCCAGCAGCCTACAGGGGGCGCTGGATGAGCAGTTCTTC
>TRBJ2-7|NA|TRBV21-1|NA
CASSKARFYEQYF
TGTGCCAGCAGCAAAGCTAGATTCTACGAGCAGTACTTC
>TRBJ2-2|TRBD2|TRBV30|NA
CAWGGIAGGWTGELFF
TGTGCCTGGGGGGGAATAGCGGGAGGTTGGACCGGGGAGCTGTTTTTT
>TRBJ2-2|NA|TRBV27|NA
CASSLLAGLGSGELFF
TGTGCCAGCAGTTTACTGGCAGGCCTTGGGTCCGGGGAGCTGTTTTTT
>TRBJ2-7|TRBD1|TRBV9|NA
CASSVGQGADEQYF
TGTGCCAGCAGCGTAGGCCAGGGGGCCGACGAGCAGTACTTC
>TRBJ2-5|TRBD2|TRBV7-9|NA
CASSQRTRKKTQYF
TGTGCCAGCAGCCAGAGGACTAGGAAAAAGACCCAGTACTTC
>TRBJ2-7|NA|TRBV12-3/TRBV12-4|once
CASTQSGEQYF
TGTGCCAGCACGCAATCCGGCGAGCAGTACTTC
>TRBJ1-2|NA|TRBV12-3/TRBV12-4|NA
CASRSTAGYGYTF
TGTGCCAGCAGATCAACGGCGGGGTATGGCTACACCTTC
>TRBJ2-1|TRBD1|TRBV24-1|NA
CATSVGTAPYNEQFF
TGTGCCACCAGTGTAGGGACAGCCCCCTACAATGAGCAGTTCTTC
>TRBJ2-3|NA|TRBV23-1|few
CASSQSSVFPHRPQYF
TGCGCCAGCAGTCAATCCTCAGTCTTCCCCCACAGGCCGCAGTATTTT
>TRBJ2-7|NA|TRBV6-6|once
CASSFLRTAQSSYEQYF
TGTGCCAGCAGTTTCCTCCGGACGGCCCAGAGCTCCTACGAGCAGTACTTC
>TRBJ2-3|TRBD2|TRBV5-6|NA
CASSPILLAGTDTQYF
TGTGCCAGCAGCCCCATTTTACTAGCGGGCACAGATACGCAGTATTTT
>TRBJ2-5|NA|TRBV9|NA
CASSVGSETQYF
TGTGCCAGCAGCGTAGGGTCAGAGACCCAGTACTTC
>TRBJ2-7|NA|TRBV15|NA
CATSRGGTDYEQYF
TGTGCCACCAGCAGAGGAGGGACTGACTACGAGCAGTACTTC
>TRBJ2-1|TRBD2|TRBV5-1|few
CASSGTSGGVGEQFF
TGCGCCAGCAGCGGAACTAGCGGGGGGGTCGGTGAGCAGTTCTTC
>TRBJ2-7|NA|TRBV6-5|NA
CASRQATYEQYF
TGTGCCAGCAGACAGGCCACCTACGAGCAGTACTTC
>TRBJ2-5|NA|TRBV5-1|NA
CASSPGRGRQETQYF
TGCGCCAGCAGCCCGGGCCGGGGCCGGCAAGAGACCCAGTACTTC
>TRBJ2-5|TRBD1|TRBV15|NA
CATTGTGWETQYF
TGTGCCACCACTGGGACAGGGTGGGAGACCCAGTACTTC
>TRBJ1-6|NA|TRBV12-3/TRBV12-4|few
CASSRIGGSSPLHF
TGTGCCAGCAGCCGGATAGGGGGGAGTTCACCCCTCCACTTT
>TRBJ2-1|TRBD1|TRBV5-1|NA
CASSAKGASYNEQFF
TGCGCCAGCAGCGCGAAGGGGGCCTCCTACAATGAGCAGTTCTTC
>TRBJ2-2|NA|TRBV18|NA
CASSPGQGTAGELFF
TGTGCCAGCTCACCAGGTCAGGGGACCGCCGGGGAGCTGTTTTTT
>TRBJ1-5|NA|TRBV29-1|NA
CSVGQTSNQPQHF
TGCAGCGTTGGACAGACTAGCAATCAGCCCCAGCATTTT
>TRBJ1-1|NA|TRBV11-3|few
CASSLNRWAFF
TGTGCCAGCAGCTTAAACCGGTGGGCTTTCTTT
>TRBJ1-2|NA|TRBV29-1|many
CSVGQGANYGYTF
TGCAGCGTTGGGCAGGGAGCTAACTATGGCTACACCTTC
>TRBJ1-1|NA|TRBV6-5|few
CASSYAPNTEAFF
TGTGCCAGCAGTTACGCGCCGAACACTGAAGCTTTCTTT
>TRBJ1-1|NA|TRBV20-1|once
CSASWGAKAFF
TGCAGTGCTAGTTGGGGGGCAAAAGCTTTCTTT
>TRBJ2-7|TRBD1|TRBV5-6|few
CASSFGTGVYEQYF
TGTGCCAGCAGCTTCGGGACAGGGGTATACGAGCAGTACTTC
>TRBJ1-5|NA|TRBV30|NA
CAWSESPFGQPQHF
TGTGCCTGGAGTGAGTCACCCTTCGGGCAGCCCCAGCATTTT
>TRBJ1-6|NA|TRBV7-9|few
CASSFPPEYSPLHF
TGTGCCAGCAGCTTCCCTCCCGAGTATTCACCCCTCCACTTT
>TRBJ2-7|NA|TRBV7-9|NA
CASSHVGSLYEQYF
TGTGCCAGCAGCCACGTAGGGTCCCTCTACGAGCAGTACTTC
>TRBJ2-7|NA|TRBV6-6|NA
CASSSGWDRNEQYF
TGTGCCAGCAGTTCCGGTTGGGATCGGAACGAGCAGTACTTC
>TRBJ2-5|NA|TRBV6-5|NA
CASSYSSPGETQYF
TGTGCCAGCAGTTACTCGAGTCCGGGAGAGACCCAGTACTTC
>TRBJ2-7|TRBD2|TRBV20-1|NA
CSARPGLAGDRVSYEQYF
TGCAGTGCTAGACCAGGACTAGCGGGGGACCGGGTGAGCTACGAGCAGTACTTC
>TRBJ2-1|TRBD2|TRBV7-2|NA
CASSPGLAGREQFF
TGTGCCAGCAGCCCCGGACTAGCGGGACGAGAGCAGTTCTTC
>TRBJ2-7|NA|TRBV6-5|NA
CASSFSGREYEQYF
TGTGCCAGCAGTTTCTCAGGACGGGAATACGAGCAGTACTTC
>TRBJ2-7|NA|TRBV5-1|NA
CASSRDSGQFSYEQYF
TGCGCCAGCAGCAGGGACTCTGGACAGTTCTCCTACGAGCAGTACTTC
>TRBJ1-2|NA|TRBV7-2|many
CASSSSPTRGDGYTF
TGTGCCAGCAGCTCCTCACCAACAAGGGGTGATGGCTACACCTTC
>TRBJ1-2|NA|TRBV20-1|few
CSASHGINYGYTF
TGCAGTGCTAGTCACGGGATAAACTATGGCTACACCTTC
>TRBJ2-2|NA|TRBV7-2|few
CASSLTANTGELFF
TGTGCCAGCAGCTTAACAGCGAACACCGGGGAGCTGTTTTTT